This T cell receptor (beta chain) originates from a study of T cells in Graves' hyperthyroidism and ophthalmopathy. V was trimmed by 10 bases and J by 1 base, leaving 25 bases between them. In germline, CDR1 is MNHNS, CDR2 SASEGT. The CDR3 covers 17 residues. What was amplified from RNA transcripts were TCR beta CDR3 regions. First-round RT-PCR targeting the TCR CDR3 was performed with the HTBI primer set. From the multiplex PCR reads, TCRdb called clonotypes with MiXCR, one entry per CDR3 protein. The sample has approximately 220,000 distinct CDR3 sequences, around 20% seen once. About this clonotype: Its antigen is not known.

Findings and caveats of the study: Ophthalmopathy prediction by the model preceded onset by a median about 6.5 months. Most clonotypes expanded in the thyroid (above 0.001) were also present in blood.

Over 18 months, lack of ophthalmopathy progression marked Graves' hyperthyroidism as stable. Sequencing was carried out using blood. The TCR was taken from a man aged 35 to 55 with Graves' hyperthyroidism. The chain links TRBV6-1 to TRBJ1-1; tentatively, D is TRBD1 (5 bases). The CDR3 nucleotides read TGTGCCAACAGCCAAGATCCAGCCGGGGGGGAGAACACTGAAGCTTTCTTT. Translated: CANSQDPAGGENTEAFF.